Listed here are 18 T cell receptor beta chains from one sample, sequenced in a study of blood T cell repertoires in COVID-19. The method was immunoSEQ multiplex PCR; TCRdb's version includes in-frame clones alone and lacks a portion of them. The table includes roughly 160,000 clones, around 83% detected once. The sequencing sample was made of peripheral blood. These receptors all stem from a man aged 18 to 35 with acute or convalescent COVID-19.

The V gene is TRBV3-1 (or the pseudogene TRBV3-2), the J gene TRBJ1-2; unclear D gene. Deletions cut 0 bases from V and 4 bases from J, with 12 bases between. The CDR3 contains 15 residues. The V gene's germline CDR1 is LGHDT and CDR2 YNNKEL (reference sequence). This CDR3 is CASSQEWTGSYGYTF. CDR3 DNA: TGTGCCAGCAGCCAAGAGTGGACGGGATCCTATGGCTACACCTTC.

This clone was counted a single time. For the CDR3, the DNA is TGTGCCAGCAAGAGGACAGGGGCCTCCCCCAATGAGCAGTTCTTC. Its protein product is CASKRTGASPNEQFF. The V call is TRBV6-5, the J call TRBJ2-1; 9 bases fit TRBD1. J lost 6 bases, V lost 7 bases, and 10 bases had no gene match. The CDR3 totals 15 residues. CDR1 and CDR2 from the germline V gene are MNHEY and SVGAGI.

This rearrangement joins TRBV28 to TRBJ2-1; possibly TRBD1 for D (6 bases). The germline V gene has CDR1 MDHEN and CDR2 SYDVKM. V was clipped by 5 bases and J by 3 bases, with 11 bases between them. The CDR3 runs to 14 residues. The CDR3 reads CASSATGNYNEQFF. CDR3 nucleotide sequence: TGTGCCAGCAGTGCGACAGGCAACTACAATGAGCAGTTCTTC.

This chain's CDR3 is CASSRGQGAGKPQHF. The CDR3 coding sequence is TGTGCCAGTAGCCGAGGACAGGGGGCGGGAAAGCCCCAGCATTTT. The genes are TRBV19 and TRBJ1-5, with 11 positions matching TRBD1. This CDR3 has 15 residues. The J segment lost 8 bases and the V segment lost 6 bases, leaving 9 bases of the junction unmatched. The germline V gene encodes CDR1 LNHDA and CDR2 SQIVND (reference sequence).

This chain uses TRBV6-1 with TRBJ1-5, with unresolved D. The CDR3 is 18 residues long. Germline values: CDR1 MNHNS, CDR2 SASEGT. V was clipped by 1 base and J by 3 bases, with 19 bases between them. The CDR3 is CASSEVAATGNFNQPQHF. The CDR3 nucleotides are TGTGCCAGCAGTGAAGTGGCCGCGACCGGGAATTTCAATCAGCCCCAGCATTTT.

This chain links TRBV7-2 with TRBJ2-4; D is perhaps TRBD1 (5 bases). CDR3 size: 17 residues. Trimming left V 4 bases short and J 3 bases short, with 19 bases between. From germline, CDR1 is SGHTA and CDR2 FQGNSA. The CDR3 loop is CASSYAIGVVLKNIQYF. Written as DNA, the CDR3 is TGTGCCAGCAGCTACGCTATAGGGGTCGTCCTCAAAAACATTCAGTACTTC.

The gene calls are TRBV9 and TRBJ1-1; D ambiguous. Looked up from germline, CDR1 is SGDLS and CDR2 is YYNGEE. The CDR3 spans 14 residues. Trimming cost V 0 bases and J 1 base, with 7 bases left between them. The CDR3 DNA reads as TGTGCCAGCAGCGTAGGGGGAGAGAACACTGAAGCTTTCTTT. The encoded protein is CASSVGGENTEAFF.

The chain is built from TRBV19 and TRBJ1-2; TRBD1 agrees at 10 bases. Trimming took 3 bases from V and 8 from J; bases not matched to a gene: 9. This CDR3 spans 15 amino acids. Germline CDR1 is LNHDA and CDR2 is SQIVND (reference sequence). The CDR3 coding sequence is TGTGCCAGTAGTATCACCGGGACAGGGGCGACCGGCTACACCTTC. Translation: CASSITGTGATGYTF.

The gene calls are TRBV10-3 and TRBJ1-2; D is perhaps TRBD1 (6 bases). Trimming stripped 1 base from V and 3 bases from J, with 12 bases between. Per the germline V gene, CDR1 is ENHRY and CDR2 is SYGVKD. This CDR3 comprises 15 residues. CDR3 sequence (DNA): TGTGCCATCAGTGAGTTACTTGAGGGGGACTATGGCTACACCTTC. Protein product: CAISELLEGDYGYTF.

The rearrangement uses TRBV30 and TRBJ1-2; D possibly corresponds to TRBD1 (6 bases). Trimming shortened V by 3 bases and J by 4 bases, and 9 bases separated the two germline ends. The CDR3 is made up of 12 amino acids. Per germline, CDR1 GTSNPN and CDR2 SVGIG (reference sequence). The CDR3 DNA sequence: TGTGCCTGGAGCACCAGGGGCTATGGCTACACCTTC. As protein: CAWSTRGYGYTF.

V is TRBV29-1 and J is TRBJ2-1; 13 nucleotides match TRBD2. With 7 bases clipped from V and 6 bases from J, the junction kept 6 bases outside the gene matches. This CDR3 comprises 14 residues. Germline CDR1 reads SQVTM; CDR2 reads ANQGSEA. CDR3 residues: CSATSGRSGNEQFF. The CDR3 DNA sequence: TGCAGCGCGACTAGCGGGAGGTCCGGCAATGAGCAGTTCTTC.

This chain uses TRBV14 with TRBJ1-1; D unclear. The CDR3 extends over 15 amino acids. Per germline, CDR1 SGHDN and CDR2 FVKESK. The V end was cut by 2 bases, the J end by 2 bases, with 12 bases between. CDR3: CASSQLTAGNTEAFF. In DNA form, the CDR3 reads TGTGCCAGCAGCCAATTAACGGCGGGAAACACTGAAGCTTTCTTT.

The chain combines TRBV5-5 with TRBJ2-1; D is possibly TRBD2 (5 bases). Germline CDR1 is SGHKS and CDR2 is YYEKEE (reference sequence). V was pared by 4 bases and J by 9 bases, with 14 bases between. There are 13 residues in the CDR3. The CDR3 DNA reads TGTGCCAGCAGCACAGTTTTCGGGATTGAGCAGTTCTTC. It is translated as CASSTVFGIEQFF.

V and J are TRBV5-6 and TRBJ1-3, with 7 positions matching TRBD1. Per germline, CDR1 SGHDT and CDR2 YYEEEE. V dropped 4 bases and J dropped 6; count of bases not matched to a gene: 10. The CDR3 spans 15 residues. The CDR3, as DNA: TGTGCCAGCAGCAAAACAGACAGGGTTGAAAACACCATATATTTT. It specifies CASSKTDRVENTIYF.

V usage is TRBV5-4 and J usage is TRBJ2-2; 7 bases fit TRBD1. Germline trimming cut 4 bases from V and 5 bases from J; bases unmatched to any gene: 17. Per the germline V gene, CDR1 is SGHNT and CDR2 is YYREEE (reference sequence). This CDR3 comprises 18 residues. The CDR3 region has the DNA TGTGCCAGCAGCCCCCCAGGGCCCACACACAGGGGAACCGGGGAGCTGTTTTTT. It codes for CASSPPGPTHRGTGELFF.

This chain links TRBV5-4 with TRBJ2-5; 7 bases are a match to TRBD1. The CDR3 loop spans 13 amino acids. The germline gives CDR1 SGHNT, CDR2 YYREEE (reference sequence). J gave up 5 bases and V 3 bases, and 4 bases lay outside the gene matches. CDR3 residues: CASSSGQTETQYF. Written as DNA, the CDR3 is TGTGCCAGCAGCTCGGGACAGACCGAGACCCAGTACTTC.

The chain recombines TRBV7-2 with TRBJ1-2; 8 nucleotides match TRBD1. The CDR3 is made up of 15 amino acids. Germline V gives CDR1 SGHTA, CDR2 FQGNSA. With 6 bases clipped from V and 7 bases from J, the junction kept 13 bases outside the gene matches. This chain's CDR3 is CASRAMGGTGSGYTF. CDR3 in DNA: TGTGCCAGCAGAGCGATGGGGGGGACAGGTAGTGGCTACACCTTC.

V and J are TRBV19 and TRBJ1-2; 10 bases are a match to TRBD1. V shed 6 bases and J 7 bases; nucleotides not matched to a gene: 17. The CDR3 runs to 17 residues. CDR1 LNHDA and CDR2 SQIVND come from the germline V gene (reference sequence). The CDR3 is CASSTSVTGGALVGYTF. The DNA for the CDR3 is TGTGCCAGTAGCACTTCCGTGACAGGGGGCGCATTAGTTGGCTACACCTTC. Full variable domain (remainder filled in from reference TRBV19 and TRBJ1-2): DGGITQSPKYLFRKEGQNVTLSCEQNLNHDAMYWYRQDPGQGLRLIYYSQIVNDFQKGDIAEGYSVSREKKESFPLTVTSAQKNPTAFYLCASSTSVTGGALVGYTFGSGTRLTVV.